This TCR beta chain stems from a study of OX40 agonist ivuxolimab in advanced cancers. On the study more broadly: Patients were treated with intravenous ivuxolimab, dosed at 0.01 to 10 mg/kg and infused every 2 weeks.

Data came from immunoSEQ multiplex PCR; TCRdb stores just in-frame clones and leaves some out. This sample has around 66,000 clones, with about four fifths found just once. Broader study findings: By week 6 at 0.1 to 3.0 mg/kg, blood CD4+ and CD8+ T cells had expanded clonally.

This clone was detected ten times or more. What it binds is not known. This TCR derives from an adult with an advanced solid tumor such as melanoma, head and neck, liver or kidney cancer. Sequencing used CD4+ or CD8+ T cells sorted from blood, obtained in a trial of the OX40 agonist ivuxolimab.

In DNA form, the CDR3 reads TGTGCCAGCAGCCATATAGGTCGGGGGGGCGAGCAGTACTTC. Translating it yields CASSHIGRGGEQYF. This chain uses TRBV14 with TRBJ2-7; 8 bases are a match to TRBD2. The CDR3 is 14 residues long. V lost 3 bases and J lost 6; bases outside the gene matches: 7. Germline CDR1 SGHDN, CDR2 FVKESK.